This entry describes one TCR beta chain. Which antigen it targets is not known. No base quality information exists; no much larger clone differs at one position. The CDR1 and CDR2 encoded by the germline V gene (reference sequence) are SEHNR and FQNEAQ. The CDR3 covers 16 residues, taking in both the cysteine and the phenylalanine. The entry retains the CDR3 DNA only, 48 bases that are in frame from base 1. From V the trimming removes 5 bases and from J it removes 2 bases, while the gene matches leave 6 bases of the junction unaccounted for. This specimen comes from a study of blood T cell repertoires in COVID-19 (dated by TCRdb to 2018 to 2020). For context, the study as a whole: Collaborator samples came from the United States, Italy and Spain and covered acute and convalescent phases of COVID-19. The prospective study material was composed of cDNA or gDNA derived from T cells, B-cell-depleted T cells, or PBMCs. The dataset comprised deeply sampled blood TCRbeta repertoires from subjects exposed to, actively infected with, or recovered from COVID-19. A freely available public database, intended as a resource for researchers studying the immune response to SARS-CoV-2, is where the repertoires were released. Samples came from the ongoing ImmuneRACE study (first 160 participants) plus 1,254 subjects from 6 global collaborators. Nearly every sample came with metadata listing a de-identified subject ID, COVID-19 status, age in years and sex. HLA class I and class II types, where available, came from metadata supplied by the sample provider rather than from assay-based typing.

Broad study findings and their caveats: The amount of clinical and demographic metadata varied by source and participant and was provided uncurated.

TCRbeta CDR3 regions were amplified from genomic DNA using the immunoSEQ Assay, a bias-controlled multiplex PCR. The original pipeline was this. The number of nucleated cells in each sample was estimated by amplification of reference gene primers within the assay. To quantify the absolute abundance of each unique TCRbeta CDR3 rearrangement, sequence reads were collapsed and filtered. For each sample, productive Simpson clonality was calculated as the square root of Simpson's diversity index over productive rearrangements. This immuneACCESS table, as held by TCRdb, lists in-frame sequences with V and J called but not all clones. Of the missing ones, under half trace to an unresolved V gene in checked studies; the others have no known cause. Clone size and V and J calls were adopted from that table, with D and trimming inferred from the DNA. Across this sample there are approximately 89,000 clones, with around 85% seen only once. The biggest ten clones account for roughly 14% of the sample.

The collaborating institutions used their own protocols to collect whole blood in K2EDTA tubes. Collaborator samples were shipped for TCRbeta analysis as frozen whole blood, isolated PBMCs, or DNA extracted from either sample type. What was sequenced was peripheral blood. This clonotype originated in a woman between 70 and 85 years old with acute or convalescent COVID-19. The sequence joins TRBV7-9 to TRBJ2-3, with TRBD2 matching 11 junction bases. The CDR3 protein: CASSASTSGITDTQYF. The DNA sequence is as follows: TGTGCCAGCAGCGCCTCGACTAGCGGGATCACAGATACGCAGTATTTT.